These 25 T cell receptor beta chains originate from one sample sequenced in a study of T cell repertoires in cytomegalovirus infection. TCRdb re-called the reads with MiXCR, one entry per CDR3 protein. The table lists about 140,000 distinct CDR3 sequences, under 8% of them singletons. Sequencing was done on a sample of PBMCs. Receptors were obtained from a human donor in good health (CMV status not recorded). Some clones in this sample may be carry-over from other donors' samples.

In regard to this clonotype: This could be a read error, since a much larger clone is one nucleotide away. The chain employs TRBV5-1 and TRBJ1-1; maybe TRBD1 (5 bases). CDR3 length equals 15 residues. V was pared by 2 bases and J by 1 base, with 12 bases between. Germline loops: CDR1 SGHRS, CDR2 YFSETQ. CDR3 region: CASSFGKGKNTEAFF. CDR3 nucleotide sequence: TGCGCCAGCAGCTTTGGCAAGGGGAAGAACACTGAAGCTTTCTTT.

The table lists this clonotype with many counts. CDR3 amino acids: CASSHQGVQYF. CDR3 sequence (DNA): TGTGCCAGCAGTCACCAAGGAGTACAGTATTTT. The chain is built from TRBV6-6 and TRBJ2-3, with D unclear. Germline CDR1 reads MNHNY; CDR2 reads SVGAGI (reference sequence). The CDR3 contains 11 residues. V gave up 5 bases and J gave up 12 bases, with 12 bases separating them.

This clonotype has more than one count but fewer than ten. V gene TRBV19 combines with J gene TRBJ1-5; the match to TRBD1 covers 7 bases. V was clipped by 8 bases and J by 5 bases; unmatched bases: 9. CDR1 and CDR2 from the germline V gene are LNHDA and SQIVND (reference sequence). This CDR3 is 14 amino acids long. The CDR3 protein is CASQQGTTYQPQHF. The CDR3 coding sequence is TGTGCCAGTCAACAGGGGACGACGTATCAGCCCCAGCATTTT.

This clonotype has ten or more counts. This chain connects TRBV6-2 or TRBV6-3 to TRBJ2-6; either TRBD1 or TRBD2 may supply D (5 bases each). The CDR3 has 17 residues. CDR1 is MNHEY, CDR2 SVGEGT, per germline. V was pared by 7 bases and J by 0 bases, with 16 bases between. DNA for the CDR3: TGTGCCAGCATCTTACAACCAGGGACCTCTGGGGCCAACGTCCTGACTTTC. The encoded protein is CASILQPGTSGANVLTF.

This clonotype was picked up a small number of times. The chain has TRBV6-4 and TRBJ2-1; 10 bases agree with TRBD2. CDR3 length: 14 amino acids. V gave up 3 bases and J gave up 6 bases; unmatched junction bases: 2. The germline V gene has CDR1 MRHNA and CDR2 SNTAGT. CDR3 sequence reads: CASSEAGGPNEQFF. As DNA, the CDR3 is TGTGCCAGCAGTGAAGCGGGGGGGCCCAATGAGCAGTTCTTC.

The V call is TRBV20-1, the J call TRBJ2-7, with D maybe TRBD2 (6 bases). The CDR3 totals 13 residues. Germline lookup yields CDR1 DFQATT and CDR2 SNEGSKA (reference sequence). Trimming shortened V by 7 bases and J by 3 bases, and 16 bases separated the two germline ends. The DNA for the CDR3 is TGCAGTGTTCTTAGCGGAGGTGGCTACGAGCAGTACTTC. Residues: CSVLSGGGYEQYF.

This clonotype has a count of ten or more. The rearrangement uses TRBV7-2 and TRBJ2-1, with unresolved D. V shed 1 base and J shed 0 bases, with 7 bases lying between them. CDR3 size: 15 residues. The germline CDR1 and CDR2 sequences are SGHTA and FQGNSA. CDR3 nucleotides: TGTGCCAGCAGCTTAGGACCGAGCTCCTACAATGAGCAGTTCTTC. Protein sequence: CASSLGPSSYNEQFF.

In this sample, this clonotype turned up many times. The V call is TRBV5-8, the J call TRBJ2-2; TRBD2 might be the D (6 bases). The CDR3 covers 15 residues. Germline assignment: CDR1 SGHTS and CDR2 YDEGEE. The V gene lost 2 bases and the J gene lost 7 bases, with 15 bases spanning the gap. CDR3 nucleotide sequence: TGTGCCAGCAGCTTAGCGCGACTAGGCGGCGGGGAGCTGTTTTTT. This sequence encodes CASSLARLGGGELFF.

In its sample, this clonotype was seen many times. The genes are TRBV19 and TRBJ2-5; 8 bases fit TRBD1. Germline values: CDR1 LNHDA, CDR2 SQIVND (reference sequence). Unmatched junction bases numbered 10, after V lost 5 bases and J lost 5 bases. The CDR3 is 15 amino acids. Written as DNA, the CDR3 is TGTGCCAGTAGTTCCGACAGGGGAAGTGGGGAGACCCAGTACTTC. This sequence encodes CASSSDRGSGETQYF.

The rearrangement joins TRBV2 to TRBJ2-5; TRBD2 agrees at 14 bases. V was pared by 7 bases and J by 6 bases, with 7 bases of the junction left unmatched. Looked up from germline, CDR1 is SNHLY and CDR2 is FYNNEI. CDR3 size: 15 residues. The CDR3 coding sequence is TGTGCCAGCATGATTGGACTAGCGGGGGGTCAGACCCAGTACTTC. As protein: CASMIGLAGGQTQYF.

The V call is TRBV28, the J call TRBJ1-1, with D maybe TRBD1 (5 bases). Germline V gene data show CDR1 as MDHEN and CDR2 as SYDVKM. This CDR3 region has 13 residues. V was shortened by 7 bases and J by 0 bases, with 9 bases between the two germline ends. CDR3 nucleotides: TGTGCCAGCAAGACAGTCATGAACACTGAAGCTTTCTTT. The encoded protein is CASKTVMNTEAFF.

This clonotype came up many times. The genes are TRBV7-2 and TRBJ2-5; 10 bases align to TRBD2. From germline, CDR1 is SGHTA and CDR2 FQGNSA. The V segment lost 3 bases and the J segment 5 bases; nucleotides outside the gene matches: 12. This CDR3 has 17 amino acids. CDR3: CASSFALLAGTTETQYF. The DNA for the CDR3 is TGTGCCAGCAGCTTCGCCCTACTAGCGGGGACAACTGAGACCCAGTACTTC. Using reference TRBV7-2 and TRBJ2-5 for the parts outside the CDR3, the full variable domain is GAGVSQSPSNKVTEKGKDVELRCDPISGHTALYWYRQSLGQGLEFLIYFQGNSAPDKSGLPSDRFSAERTGGSVSTLTIQRTQQEDSAVYLCASSFALLAGTTETQYFGPGTRLLVL.

This clonotype was detected ten times or more. The chain links TRBV6-5 to TRBJ1-3; D might be TRBD1 (6 bases). Germline V lookup: CDR1 MNHEY, CDR2 SVGAGI. V was cut by 2 bases and J by 3 bases, with 8 bases left in between. The CDR3 runs to 14 residues. This CDR3 reads CASSYARGGNTIYF. As DNA, the CDR3 is TGTGCCAGCAGTTACGCCAGGGGTGGAAACACCATATATTTT.

This clonotype occurred many times. The chain carries TRBV24-1 and TRBJ2-2; D is perhaps TRBD2 (6 bases). This CDR3 has 18 amino acids. The V gene lost 3 bases and the J gene lost 4 bases, with 20 bases spanning the gap. Looked up from germline, CDR1 is KGHDR and CDR2 is SFDVKD. The CDR3 DNA reads as TGTGCCACCAGTGATGGCCCCCGGGTTGCGGGGTTCACCGGGGAGCTGTTTTTT. It yields the protein CATSDGPRVAGFTGELFF.

This clonotype has a handful of counts. The chain has TRBV7-2 and TRBJ2-3; D gene uncertain. Trimming took off 6 bases at V and 4 bases at J, with 14 bases between the two ends. CDR1 and CDR2 from the germline V gene are SGHTA and FQGNSA. This CDR3 contains 14 residues. The CDR3 sequence is CASSSTVISDTQYF. CDR3 bases: TGTGCCAGCAGTTCGACTGTCATTTCAGATACGCAGTATTTT.

This clonotype was observed at least ten times. The chain has TRBV7-9 and TRBJ1-4, with a tentative D call TRBD1 (6 bases). Deletions cut 6 bases from V and 3 bases from J, with 11 bases between. This CDR3 contains 14 residues. Germline CDR1 is SEHNR and CDR2 is FQNEAQ (reference sequence). The CDR3 protein is CASSPGVANEKLFF. In DNA form, the CDR3 reads TGTGCCAGCAGTCCAGGGGTGGCTAATGAAAAACTGTTTTTT.

This clonotype was found many times. The chain combines TRBV11-2 with TRBJ2-1, with TRBD2 matching over 9 bases. The germline gives CDR1 SGHAT, CDR2 FQNNGV. The trim removed 1 base at V and 2 bases at J, leaving 3 bases unmatched. CDR3 size: 16 residues. The CDR3 here is CASSLGGGGAYNEQFF. The DNA for the CDR3 is TGTGCCAGCAGCTTAGGAGGCGGGGGGGCCTACAATGAGCAGTTCTTC.

The chain joins TRBV6-2 or TRBV6-3 to TRBJ1-1; 7 bases fit TRBD1. Germline V gene data show CDR1 as MNHEY and CDR2 as SVGEGT. J lost 1 base, V lost 6 bases, and 5 bases had no gene match. The CDR3 is 14 residues long. The CDR3 region is CASRPRTGNTEAFF. The CDR3, as DNA: TGTGCCAGCAGGCCCCGGACAGGGAACACTGAAGCTTTCTTT.

This clonotype was detected a few times. The chain recombines TRBV15 with TRBJ2-5; possibly TRBD1 or TRBD2 for D (6 bases each). The V gene's germline CDR1 is LNHNV and CDR2 YYDKDF (reference sequence). This CDR3 is built from 14 residues. Trimming shortened V by 5 bases and J by 3 bases, and 13 bases separated the two germline ends. The CDR3 protein is CATSGAGGEETQYF. CDR3 DNA: TGTGCCACCAGCGGCGCCGGGGGCGAAGAGACCCAGTACTTC.

The V call is TRBV7-9, the J call TRBJ1-2; the match to TRBD1 covers 9 bases. Looked up from germline, CDR1 is SEHNR and CDR2 is FQNEAQ (reference sequence). Trimming at V came to 5 bases and at J to 0 bases, leaving 7 bases not matched to a gene. CDR3 size: 16 residues. CDR3 region: CASSPGTGNPNYGYTF. In nucleotides, the CDR3 is TGTGCCAGCAGCCCCGGGACAGGGAACCCTAACTATGGCTACACCTTC. The complete variable domain, with remaining parts taken from reference TRBV7-9 and TRBJ1-2, reads DTGVSQNPRHKITKRGQNVTFRCDPISEHNRLYWYRQTLGQGPEFLTYFQNEAQLEKSRLLSDRFSAERPKGSFSTLEIQRTEQGDSAMYLCASSPGTGNPNYGYTFGSGTRLTVV.

This clonotype was detected ten times or more. This sequence joins TRBV7-9 and TRBJ2-1; 11 nucleotides align to TRBD1. Germline values: CDR1 SEHNR, CDR2 FQNEAQ (reference sequence). V shed 3 bases and J 1 base; nucleotides not matched to a gene: 14. The CDR3 length is 20 residues. This CDR3 reads CASSFKRTGGNIPSYNEQFF. As DNA, the CDR3 is TGTGCCAGCAGCTTTAAAAGGACAGGGGGCAATATTCCATCCTACAATGAGCAGTTCTTC.

This clonotype has just a few counts. The chain uses TRBV20-1 and TRBJ1-1, with 9 positions matching TRBD1. V lost 4 bases to trimming and J lost 0 bases; unmatched junction nucleotides: 3. The CDR3 consists of 14 residues. Germline CDR1 is DFQATT and CDR2 is SNEGSKA (reference sequence). Here the CDR3 DNA reads TGCAGTGCTAAGGACAGGGGAATGAACACTGAAGCTTTCTTT. It is translated as CSAKDRGMNTEAFF.

This chain joins TRBV5-6 and TRBJ2-7; TRBD2 agrees at 8 bases. This CDR3 has 13 amino acids. Germline CDR1 reads SGHDT; CDR2 reads YYEEEE. Trimming at V came to 1 base and at J to 6 bases, leaving 3 bases not matched to a gene. Written as DNA, the CDR3 is TGTGCCAGCAGCTTGCGGGGGGGCGCCGAGCAGTACTTC. Translated: CASSLRGGAEQYF.

There are many counts of this clonotype. This rearrangement joins TRBV6-2 or TRBV6-3 to TRBJ1-2, with 11 bases that match TRBD1. CDR3 size: 15 residues. CDR1 and CDR2 from the germline V gene are MNHEY and SVGEGT. Trimming took 5 bases from V and 10 from J; bases not matched to a gene: 12. Here the CDR3 DNA reads TGTGCCAGCAGTCCCGGGACAGGGGGAACTATGGACTACACCTTC. Amino acid sequence: CASSPGTGGTMDYTF.

This clonotype was detected only a few times. The chain is built from TRBV5-6 and TRBJ1-2; D not certain. This CDR3 spans 12 amino acids. Deletions cut 1 base from V and 4 bases from J, with 5 bases between. Per the germline V gene, CDR1 is SGHDT and CDR2 is YYEEEE. The chain's CDR3 is CASSLYTYGYTF. For the CDR3, the DNA is TGTGCCAGCAGCTTGTACACCTATGGCTACACCTTC. The variable domain in full, with the rest retrieved from reference TRBV5-6 and TRBJ1-2, is DAGVTQSPTHLIKTRGQQVTLRCSPKSGHDTVSWYQQALGQGPQFIFQYYEEEERQRGNFPDRFSGHQFPNYSSELNVNALLLGDSALYLCASSLYTYGYTFGSGTRLTVV.